The present TCR beta chain was sequenced within a study of radiation and T cells in renal cell carcinoma. Study background: Nephrectomy followed 15 Gy stereotactic body radiation by 4 weeks. Study-wide findings and caveats: No pretreatment tumor biopsies were available for baseline clonotypes. Top tumor clonotypes rose in blood 2 weeks post-radiation, then contracted.

Germline V lookup: CDR1 SGHNT, CDR2 YYREEE (reference sequence). The CDR3 is 13 residues long. J was trimmed by 3 bases and V by 2 bases; bases with no gene match: 1. Assay used: immunoSEQ multiplex PCR; TCRdb lists only in-frame clones, some missing. This sample has roughly 60,000 clones, with around 76% found just once. A remark on this clone: Its specificity is unknown.

Time point reported: blood 2 weeks post-SBRT. Treatment here: 15 Gy SBRT to primary tumor, nephrectomy 4 weeks later. Radiation-treated patients gave blood at baseline, week 2 and week 4. The sequences come from blood, collected from a patient whose treatment included radiotherapy and nephrectomy. The chain uses TRBV5-4 and TRBJ2-5, with 7 nucleotides matching TRBD1. This TCR derives from a man in his fifties or sixties with renal cell carcinoma. CDR3 residues: CASSFDREETQYF. DNA for the CDR3: TGTGCCAGCAGCTTTGACAGGGAAGAGACCCAGTACTTC.